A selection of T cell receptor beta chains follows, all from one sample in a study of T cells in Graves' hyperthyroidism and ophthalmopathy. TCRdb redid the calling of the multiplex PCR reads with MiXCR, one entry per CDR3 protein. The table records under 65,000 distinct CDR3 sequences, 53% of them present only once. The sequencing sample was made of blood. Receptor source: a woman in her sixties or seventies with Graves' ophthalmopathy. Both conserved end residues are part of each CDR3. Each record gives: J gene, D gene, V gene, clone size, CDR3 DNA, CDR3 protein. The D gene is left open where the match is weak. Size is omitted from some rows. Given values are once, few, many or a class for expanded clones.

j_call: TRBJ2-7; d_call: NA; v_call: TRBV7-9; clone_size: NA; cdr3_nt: TGTGCCAACAGCTTTAGTCAGGACTCCTACGAGCAGTACTTC; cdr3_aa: CANSFSQDSYEQYF
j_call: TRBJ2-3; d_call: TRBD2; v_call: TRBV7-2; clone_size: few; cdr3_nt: TGTGCCTCTGGGAGGGATATACGTACAGATACGCAGTATTTT; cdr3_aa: CASGRDIRTDTQYF
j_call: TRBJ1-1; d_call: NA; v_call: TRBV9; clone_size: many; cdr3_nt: TGTGCCAGCAGCGTTCAACCAAGGGCTGAAGCTTTCTTT; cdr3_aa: CASSVQPRAEAFF
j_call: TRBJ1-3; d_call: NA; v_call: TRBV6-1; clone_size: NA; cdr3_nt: TGTGCCAGCAGCGAAGCGGGTGGAAACACCATATATTTT; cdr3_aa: CASSEAGGNTIYF
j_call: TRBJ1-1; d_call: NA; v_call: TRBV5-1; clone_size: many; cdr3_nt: TGCGCCAGCGGCTGGGGGTCGGTGAACACTGAAGCTTTCTTT; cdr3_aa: CASGWGSVNTEAFF
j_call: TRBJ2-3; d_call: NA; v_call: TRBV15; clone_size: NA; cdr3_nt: TGTGCCACCAGCAGGGCTAGGAGAAGCTCAAGCACAGATACGCAGTATTTT; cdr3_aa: CATSRARRSSSTDTQYF
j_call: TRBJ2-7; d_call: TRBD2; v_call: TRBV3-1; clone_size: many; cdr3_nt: TGTGCCAGCAGCCAAGTCGGGGGGGCGGGGGAGCAGTACTTC; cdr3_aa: CASSQVGGAGEQYF
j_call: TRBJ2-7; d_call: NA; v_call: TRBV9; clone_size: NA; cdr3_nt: TGTGCCAGCAGCTTCCCCGCGGACGGAAGCTACGAGCAGTACTTC; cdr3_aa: CASSFPADGSYEQYF
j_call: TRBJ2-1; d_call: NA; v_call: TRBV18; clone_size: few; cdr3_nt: TGTGCCAGCTCCCCGGTGCTGGGAAACTTATACAATGAGCAGTTCTTC; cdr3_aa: CASSPVLGNLYNEQFF
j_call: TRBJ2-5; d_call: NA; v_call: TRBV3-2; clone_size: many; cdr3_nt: TGTGCCAGCAGCCAAGATACTGTGGGGGAGACCCAGTACTTC; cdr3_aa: CASSQDTVGETQYF
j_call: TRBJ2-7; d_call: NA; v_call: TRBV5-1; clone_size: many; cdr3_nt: TGCGCCAGCAGTCCCGGACGGATCTACGAGCAGTACTTC; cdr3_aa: CASSPGRIYEQYF
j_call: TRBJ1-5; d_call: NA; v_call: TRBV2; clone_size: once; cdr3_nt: TGTGCCAGCAGTAGGGACAACTCCAATCAGCCCCAGCATTTT; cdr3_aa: CASSRDNSNQPQHF
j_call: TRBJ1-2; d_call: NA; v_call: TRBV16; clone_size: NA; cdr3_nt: TGTGCCAGCAGCCTCCGGGGGGACTATGGCTACACCTTC; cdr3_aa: CASSLRGDYGYTF
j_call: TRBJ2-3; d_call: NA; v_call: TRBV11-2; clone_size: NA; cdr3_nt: TGTGCCAGCAGCTCAAGCGCAGGAGGCGCAGATACGCAGTATTTT; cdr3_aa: CASSSSAGGADTQYF
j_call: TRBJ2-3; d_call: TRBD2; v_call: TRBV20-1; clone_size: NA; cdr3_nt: TGCAGTGCTGGGACTAGCGGGTCTTACAATGAGCAGTATTTT; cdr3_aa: CSAGTSGSYNEQYF
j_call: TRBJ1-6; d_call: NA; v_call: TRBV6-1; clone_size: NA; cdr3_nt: TGTGCCAGCAGTAAGCAGTTTAATTCACCCCTCCACTTT; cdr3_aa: CASSKQFNSPLHF
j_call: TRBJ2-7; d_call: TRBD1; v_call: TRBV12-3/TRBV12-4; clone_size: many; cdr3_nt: TGTGCCAGCAGTGTGACCGGGACAGGGTCCTACGAGCAGTACTTC; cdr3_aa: CASSVTGTGSYEQYF
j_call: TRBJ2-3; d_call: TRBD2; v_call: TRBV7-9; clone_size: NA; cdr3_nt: TGTGCCAGCAGGCTCAGCGGGGGGGCCCAAGATACGCAGTATTTT; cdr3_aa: CASRLSGGAQDTQYF
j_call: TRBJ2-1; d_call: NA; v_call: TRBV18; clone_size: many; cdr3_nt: TGTGCCAGCTCCAGACTCCCTAGCGCCTACAATGAGCAGTTCTTC; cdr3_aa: CASSRLPSAYNEQFF
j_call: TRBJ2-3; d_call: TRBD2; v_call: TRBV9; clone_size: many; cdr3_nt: TGTGCCAGCAGCGCCTTAGCGGGAGGTCCAGATACGCAGTATTTT; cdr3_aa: CASSALAGGPDTQYF
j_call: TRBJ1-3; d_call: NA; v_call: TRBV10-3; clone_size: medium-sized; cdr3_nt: TGTGCCATCAGTGAGGCCGCAATAAGCTCTGGAAACACCATATATTTT; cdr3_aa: CAISEAAISSGNTIYF
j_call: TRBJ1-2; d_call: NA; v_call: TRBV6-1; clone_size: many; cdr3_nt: TGTGCCAGCAGTGCGGGGTATGGCTACACCTTC; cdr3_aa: CASSAGYGYTF
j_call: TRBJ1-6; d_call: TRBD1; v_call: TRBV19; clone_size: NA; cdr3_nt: TGTGCCAGTAGTACCCGGGACAGGGCCTACTCCTATAATTCACCCCTCCACTTT; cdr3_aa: CASSTRDRAYSYNSPLHF
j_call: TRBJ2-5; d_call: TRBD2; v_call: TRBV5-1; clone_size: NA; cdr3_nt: TGCGCCAGCAGCTTGGGCAGCGGGGGGGAAGAGACCCAGTACTTC; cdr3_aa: CASSLGSGGEETQYF
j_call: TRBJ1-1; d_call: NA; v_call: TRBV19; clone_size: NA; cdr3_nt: TGTGCCAGTAGTATATGGGGCGGGGAGTCTGAAGCTTTCTTT; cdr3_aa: CASSIWGGESEAFF
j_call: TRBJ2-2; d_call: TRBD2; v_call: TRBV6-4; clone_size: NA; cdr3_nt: TGTGCCAGCAGTGAAAGCGGGGGGGCCGACACCAGGGAGCTGTCTTTT; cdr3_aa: CASSESGGADTRELSF
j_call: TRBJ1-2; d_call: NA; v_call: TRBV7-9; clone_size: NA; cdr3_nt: TGTGCCAGCATCATAAGCGGGGTGAACTATGGCTACACCTTC; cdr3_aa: CASIISGVNYGYTF
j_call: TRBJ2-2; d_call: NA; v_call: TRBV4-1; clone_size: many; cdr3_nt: TGCGCCAGCAGCCAAGGGCAGTTCGCGAACACCGGGGAGCTGTTTTTT; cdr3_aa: CASSQGQFANTGELFF
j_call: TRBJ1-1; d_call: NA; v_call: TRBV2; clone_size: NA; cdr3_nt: TGTGCCAGCGGCTCAGGTAGAGGTGGTGAAGCTTTCTTT; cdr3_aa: CASGSGRGGEAFF
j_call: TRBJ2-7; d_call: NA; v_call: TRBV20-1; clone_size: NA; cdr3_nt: TGCAGTGCTGAAGACGGGGGGCAGAACGTGCAGTACTTT; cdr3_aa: CSAEDGGQNVQYF
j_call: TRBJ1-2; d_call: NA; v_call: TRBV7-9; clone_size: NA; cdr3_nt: TGTGCCAGCAGCTTGAGAGACACAGGCTACACCTTC; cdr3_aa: CASSLRDTGYTF
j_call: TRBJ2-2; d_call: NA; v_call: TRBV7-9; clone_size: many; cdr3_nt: TGTGCCAGCAGCTTATTGACCCATTCAGGGGGAGGAACCGGGGAGCTGTTTTTT; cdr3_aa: CASSLLTHSGGGTGELFF
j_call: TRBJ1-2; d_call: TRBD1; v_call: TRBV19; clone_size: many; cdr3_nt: TGTGCCAGTAGGAGGGGACAGGGCAAGTTTGGCTACACCTTC; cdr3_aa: CASRRGQGKFGYTF
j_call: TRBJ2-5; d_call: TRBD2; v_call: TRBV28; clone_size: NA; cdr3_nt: TGTGCCAGCAGCACCTTTCCTACTAGCGCCCAAGAGGCCCAGTACTTC; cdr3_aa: CASSTFPTSAQEAQYF
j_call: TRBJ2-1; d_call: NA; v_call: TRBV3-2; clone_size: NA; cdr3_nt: TGTGCCAGCATGGAGGGGTCCTACAATGAGCAGTTCTTC; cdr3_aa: CASMEGSYNEQFF
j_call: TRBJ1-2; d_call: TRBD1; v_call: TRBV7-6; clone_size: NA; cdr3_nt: TGTGCCAGCAGCTCGGACAGGGGTGGCTACACCTTC; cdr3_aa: CASSSDRGGYTF
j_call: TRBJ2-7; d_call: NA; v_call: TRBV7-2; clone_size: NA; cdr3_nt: TGTGCCAGCAGCTTAGCGAGAGGGGGAGTCTACGAGCAGTACTTC; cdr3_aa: CASSLARGGVYEQYF
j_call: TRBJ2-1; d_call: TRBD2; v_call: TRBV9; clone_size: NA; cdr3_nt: TGTGCCAGCAGCTTCAGTCTAGCGGTCTCCTACAATGAGCAGTTCTTC; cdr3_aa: CASSFSLAVSYNEQFF
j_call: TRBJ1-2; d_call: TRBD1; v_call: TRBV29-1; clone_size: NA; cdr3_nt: TGCAGCGTTAGGGACAGGGGATACTATGGCTACACCTTC; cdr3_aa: CSVRDRGYYGYTF
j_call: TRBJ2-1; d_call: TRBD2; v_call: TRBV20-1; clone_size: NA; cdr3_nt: TGCAGTGCTATCCGACTAGCGGGACTCTACAATGAGCAGTTCTTC; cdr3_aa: CSAIRLAGLYNEQFF
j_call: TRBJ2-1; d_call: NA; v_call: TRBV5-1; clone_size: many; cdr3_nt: TGCGCCAGCAGCCGATCCAATGAGCAGTTCTTC; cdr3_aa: CASSRSNEQFF
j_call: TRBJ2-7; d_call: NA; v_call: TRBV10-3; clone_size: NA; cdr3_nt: TGTGCCATCAGTTCCGGGGCAGGAACCAGCGAGCAGTACTTC; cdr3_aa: CAISSGAGTSEQYF
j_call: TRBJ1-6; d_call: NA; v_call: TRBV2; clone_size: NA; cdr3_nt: TGTGCCAGCAGTTCCCATTCACCCCTTCACTTT; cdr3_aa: CASSSHSPLHF
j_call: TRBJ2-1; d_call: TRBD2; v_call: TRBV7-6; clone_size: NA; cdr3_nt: TGTGCCAGCAGCCGCGGGGGGGCCGTCTACAATGAGCAGTTCTTC; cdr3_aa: CASSRGGAVYNEQFF
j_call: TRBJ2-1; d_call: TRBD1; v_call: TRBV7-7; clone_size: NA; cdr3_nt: TGTGCCAGCAGCTTAGCCTCCGGGACAGGGAGATCCTACAATGAGCAGTTCTTC; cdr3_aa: CASSLASGTGRSYNEQFF
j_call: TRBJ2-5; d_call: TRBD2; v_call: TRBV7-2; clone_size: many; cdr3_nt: TGTGCCAGCAGCGATGGACTAGCGGGACAAGAGACCCAGTACTTC; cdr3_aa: CASSDGLAGQETQYF
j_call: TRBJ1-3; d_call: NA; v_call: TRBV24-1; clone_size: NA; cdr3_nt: TGTGCTAGAGATCAAACAGGCTCTGGAAACACCATATATTTT; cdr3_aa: CARDQTGSGNTIYF
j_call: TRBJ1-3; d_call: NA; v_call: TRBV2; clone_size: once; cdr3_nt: TGTGCCAGCAGTCGGACTGGAAACACCATATATTTT; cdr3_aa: CASSRTGNTIYF
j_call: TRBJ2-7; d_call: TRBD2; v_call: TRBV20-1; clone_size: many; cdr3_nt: TGCAGTGCTAGCCCCGGGAGGGGGATAGCCTACGAGCAGTACTTC; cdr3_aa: CSASPGRGIAYEQYF
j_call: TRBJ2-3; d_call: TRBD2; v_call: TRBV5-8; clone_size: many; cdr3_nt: TGTGCCAGCAGCTTGGAGCGGGGCCGTGATGTAGATACGCAGTATTTT; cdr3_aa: CASSLERGRDVDTQYF
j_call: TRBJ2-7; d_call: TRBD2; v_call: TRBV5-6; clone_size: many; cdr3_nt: TGTGCCAGCAGCTTGAACGTGGGGACTAGCGGGAAATCCGAGCAGTACTTC; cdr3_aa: CASSLNVGTSGKSEQYF
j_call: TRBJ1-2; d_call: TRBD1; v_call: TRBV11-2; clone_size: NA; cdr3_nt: TGTGCCAGCAGCTTTTATCAGGGGGAGGGCTACACCTTC; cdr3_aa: CASSFYQGEGYTF
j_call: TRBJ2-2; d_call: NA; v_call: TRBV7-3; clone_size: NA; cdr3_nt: TGTGCCAGCAGCTTAACTGTGGGCGGGATGGGAAGAATCGACCAGAACACCGGGGAGCTGTTTTTT; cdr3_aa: CASSLTVGGMGRIDQNTGELFF
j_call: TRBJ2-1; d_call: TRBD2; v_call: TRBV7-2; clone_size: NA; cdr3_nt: TGTGCCAGCAGCTTAGTACTAGCGGGAGTCGGAAATGAGCAGTTCTTC; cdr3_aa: CASSLVLAGVGNEQFF
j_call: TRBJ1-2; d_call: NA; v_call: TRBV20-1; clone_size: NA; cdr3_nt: TGCAGTGCTAGCGGGGACTATGGCTACACCTTC; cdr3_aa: CSASGDYGYTF
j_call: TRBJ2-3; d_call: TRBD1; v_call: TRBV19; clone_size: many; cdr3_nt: TGTGCCAGTAGTACTGTCCCGGGACAGGGATCAGATACGCAGTATTTT; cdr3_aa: CASSTVPGQGSDTQYF
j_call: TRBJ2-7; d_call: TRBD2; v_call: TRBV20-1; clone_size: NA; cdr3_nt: TGCAGTGCTGGACTAGCGGGAAACGAGCAGTACTTC; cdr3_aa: CSAGLAGNEQYF